Listed below are T cell receptor beta chains from one sample, sequenced in a study of blood T cell repertoires in COVID-19. Method: immunoSEQ multiplex PCR; TCRdb's copy keeps in-frame clones and lacks some. The table records under 130,000 clones, roughly 88% of them present only once. Sequencing was carried out using peripheral blood. These receptors were taken from a human donor in a cohort sampled during active COVID-19. Both conserved end residues are part of each CDR3. The D gene is left open where the match is weak. The size entry is marked missing in some rows and otherwise reads once, few, many or a size class.

14	TRBV11-2	-	TRBJ2-7	-	CASSWTGLSYEQYF	TGTGCCAGCAGCTGGACGGGACTCTCCTACGAGCAGTACTTC
13	TRBV9	-	TRBJ2-1	-	CASSGIDNNEQFF	TGTGCCAGCAGCGGGATCGACAACAATGAGCAGTTCTTC
14	TRBV5-1	TRBD1	TRBJ2-7	-	CASSPPGQGYEQYF	TGCGCCAGCAGCCCTCCCGGACAGGGCTACGAGCAGTACTTC
15	TRBV7-9	TRBD1	TRBJ2-1	few	CASKPRDRITNEQFF	TGTGCCAGCAAGCCCCGGGACAGGATAACCAATGAGCAGTTCTTC
13	TRBV10-3	-	TRBJ1-1	-	CAISGRWDTEAFF	TGTGCCATCAGCGGGAGGTGGGACACTGAAGCTTTCTTT
18	TRBV6-1	TRBD1	TRBJ2-2	-	CASSVGRGHLTNTGELFF	TGTGCCAGCAGTGTTGGCAGGGGGCATCTCACGAACACCGGGGAGCTGTTTTTT
13	TRBV24-1	-	TRBJ1-4	-	CATRGDDNEKLFF	TGTGCCACCCGGGGTGACGATAATGAAAAACTGTTTTTT
17	TRBV2	TRBD2	TRBJ2-1	once	CASSEATGLAGGNEQFF	TGTGCCAGCAGTGAAGCCACAGGACTAGCGGGAGGTAATGAGCAGTTCTTC
12	TRBV28	-	TRBJ1-1	-	CASSLRQREAFF	TGTGCCAGCAGTCTTAGACAGCGTGAAGCTTTCTTT
16	TRBV5-4	-	TRBJ2-5	-	CASSRTNSGARETQYF	TGTGCCAGCAGCCGGACGAACTCGGGAGCGCGGGAGACCCAGTACTTC
13	TRBV30	-	TRBJ1-1	-	CAWSPYRDTEAFF	TGTGCCTGGAGTCCGTACAGGGACACTGAAGCTTTCTTT
13	TRBV19	TRBD1	TRBJ1-2	-	CASTRTGEDGYTF	TGTGCCAGTACTAGGACAGGGGAAGATGGCTACACCTTC
16	TRBV11-3	TRBD2	TRBJ2-1	-	CASSRAIGGAYNEQFF	TGTGCCAGCAGCCGCGCTATCGGGGGGGCCTACAATGAGCAGTTCTTC
15	TRBV19	TRBD1	TRBJ1-2	-	CASSMSVDRGHGYTF	TGTGCCAGTAGTATGTCGGTGGACAGGGGGCATGGCTACACCTTC
17	TRBV19	TRBD2	TRBJ2-5	-	CASNLGEGAGERETQYF	TGTGCCAGTAACCTAGGGGAGGGAGCGGGAGAGAGAGAGACCCAGTACTTC
15	TRBV5-1	-	TRBJ2-1	few	CASSLDPSSYNEQFF	TGCGCCAGCAGCTTGGATCCGAGCTCCTACAATGAGCAGTTCTTC
16	TRBV30	TRBD2	TRBJ2-1	-	CAWSYLAGGRDNEQFF	TGTGCCTGGAGTTACTTAGCGGGAGGTCGGGACAATGAGCAGTTCTTC
15	TRBV7-8	-	TRBJ2-7	-	CASSLGTLNSYEQYF	TGTGCCAGCAGCTTAGGGACTCTAAACTCCTACGAGCAGTACTTC
13	TRBV28	-	TRBJ1-2	-	CASSLREIYGYTF	TGTGCCAGCAGTTTAAGGGAGATCTATGGCTACACCTTC
13	TRBV5-1	-	TRBJ1-1	-	CASSFTRDTEAFF	TGCGCCAGCAGCTTCACGAGGGATACTGAAGCTTTCTTT
15	TRBV6-5	TRBD2	TRBJ2-7	-	CASREGLAGLYEQYF	TGTGCCAGCAGGGAGGGACTAGCGGGATTGTACGAGCAGTACTTC
16	TRBV19	TRBD1	TRBJ2-3	-	CASSKTRGRVTDTQYF	TGTGCCAGTAGTAAAACGAGGGGGCGCGTCACAGATACGCAGTATTTT
14	TRBV19	-	TRBJ2-6	-	CASLRPGGANVLTF	TGTGCCAGCCTTAGGCCAGGGGGGGCCAACGTCCTGACTTTC
15	TRBV28	-	TRBJ2-2	-	CASQSPRGGSRELFF	TGTGCCAGCCAAAGCCCACGGGGTGGGTCGCGGGAGCTGTTTTTT
18	TRBV12-2	-	TRBJ2-2	-	CASRPDILAGGPGGELFF	TGTGCAAGTCGCCCAGACATTCTAGCGGGAGGGCCTGGCGGGGAGCTGTTTTTT
16	TRBV3-1/TRBV3-2	TRBD2	TRBJ2-1	-	CASSQDASGSSNEQFF	TGTGCCAGCAGCCAAGACGCTAGCGGGAGTAGCAATGAGCAGTTCTTC
17	TRBV5-1	TRBD1	TRBJ2-4	-	CASSLISGQGRLRIQYF	TGCGCCAGCAGCTTGATCTCGGGACAGGGTCGTCTTCGCATTCAGTACTTC
15	TRBV9	TRBD1	TRBJ2-5	-	CASSAKGTGRETQYF	TGTGCCAGCAGCGCGAAGGGGACAGGGAGGGAGACCCAGTACTTC
13	TRBV3-1/TRBV3-2	TRBD2	TRBJ2-5	-	CASSQDGGGTQYF	TGTGCCAGCAGCCAAGATGGGGGGGGGACCCAGTACTTC
15	TRBV28	-	TRBJ1-2	-	CASSLEQDGGYGYTF	TGTGCCAGCAGTTTAGAACAGGATGGCGGCTATGGCTACACCTTC
13	TRBV27	-	TRBJ1-1	few	CASSFHGGLQAFF	TGTGCCAGCAGTTTTCACGGCGGACTCCAAGCTTTCTTT
15	TRBV19	TRBD1	TRBJ1-4	-	CASSIGTGGDEKLFF	TGTGCCAGTAGTATCGGGACAGGGGGCGATGAAAAACTGTTTTTT
13	TRBV2	-	TRBJ1-1	-	CASTRKMNTEAFF	TGTGCCAGCACCAGGAAAATGAACACTGAAGCTTTCTTT
14	TRBV5-1	-	TRBJ2-3	-	CASGGGRTTDTQYF	TGCGCCAGCGGGGGGGGCAGGACCACAGATACGCAGTATTTT
14	TRBV24-1	TRBD1	TRBJ1-2	-	CATSDRQGNYGYTF	TGTGCCACCAGTGATCGACAGGGAAACTATGGCTACACCTTC
14	TRBV5-1	-	TRBJ2-3	-	CASSPVNSPDTQYF	TGCGCCAGCAGCCCTGTAAATAGTCCAGATACGCAGTATTTT
15	TRBV29-1	TRBD1	TRBJ1-1	-	CSVEWAGTGNTEAFF	TGCAGCGTTGAGTGGGCCGGGACAGGGAACACTGAAGCTTTCTTT
16	TRBV6-6	-	TRBJ1-4	-	CASSYPGGQTNEKLFF	TGTGCCAGCAGTTACCCCGGGGGGCAGACTAATGAAAAACTGTTTTTT
14	TRBV27	-	TRBJ2-5	-	CASSLGRALETQYF	TGTGCCAGCAGTTTGGGCAGGGCGCTAGAGACCCAGTACTTC
11	TRBV29-1	-	TRBJ1-1	-	CSVGAATEAFF	TGCAGCGTTGGAGCGGCAACTGAAGCTTTCTTT
15	TRBV9	TRBD1	TRBJ1-1	-	CASRTGVEVNTEAFF	TGTGCCAGCAGAACAGGGGTTGAAGTGAACACTGAAGCTTTCTTT
13	TRBV10-3	TRBD1	TRBJ2-5	-	CATGTGQGETQYF	TGTGCCACAGGGACGGGACAGGGGGAGACCCAGTACTTC
16	TRBV5-1	TRBD1	TRBJ1-4	-	CASSLEGAATNEKLFF	TGCGCCAGCAGCTTGGAGGGGGCAGCAACTAATGAAAAACTGTTTTTT
16	TRBV6-1	TRBD1	TRBJ2-1	-	CASSGYRGVSSNEQFF	TGTGCCAGCAGTGGATACAGGGGAGTCTCCAGTAATGAGCAGTTCTTC
15	TRBV5-1	TRBD2	TRBJ2-1	once	CASSLAGAGGGEQFF	TGCGCCAGCAGCTTGGCAGGGGCGGGGGGTGGTGAGCAGTTCTTC
14	TRBV6-5	-	TRBJ1-1	once	CASSSWTANTEAFF	TGTGCCAGCAGTTCCTGGACAGCGAACACTGAAGCTTTCTTT
15	TRBV5-8	-	TRBJ2-2	few	CASSLQGLATGELFF	TGTGCCAGCAGCTTGCAGGGGCTCGCCACCGGGGAGCTGTTTTTT
13	TRBV9	-	TRBJ2-2	few	CASSRRDTGELFF	TGTGCCAGCAGTAGACGGGACACCGGGGAGCTGTTTTTT
16	TRBV28	-	TRBJ2-7	-	CASSPSFGLASYEQYF	TGTGCCAGCAGTCCATCCTTCGGACTGGCCTCCTACGAGCAGTACTTC
14	TRBV30	-	TRBJ1-4	-	CAWSGGLVNEKLFF	TGTGCCTGGAGCGGCGGGCTTGTTAATGAAAAACTGTTTTTT
14	TRBV19	-	TRBJ2-1	-	CASSIGLVRNEQFF	TGTGCCAGTAGTATAGGACTGGTGAGGAATGAGCAGTTCTTC
16	TRBV5-1	-	TRBJ1-2	-	CASSPATGRSFYGYTF	TGCGCCAGCAGCCCCGCCACAGGGAGATCCTTTTATGGCTACACCTTC
15	TRBV5-8	TRBD1	TRBJ1-4	-	CASSLGLQGNEKLFF	TGTGCCAGCAGCTTGGGGCTACAGGGGAATGAAAAACTGTTTTTT
14	TRBV27	-	TRBJ2-7	-	CASSLGRGAYEQYF	TGTGCCAGCAGTTTAGGCAGGGGGGCCTACGAGCAGTACTTC